A single sample gave rise to the 7 T cell receptor beta chains below, sequenced in a study of cytomegalovirus exposure and HLA in healthy donors (dated by TCRdb to 2016 to 2017). The library was generated by the immunoSEQ multiplex PCR assay. For the multiplex PCR, a mixture combining 60 forward primers for TCR Vbeta segments and 13 reverse primers for TCR Jbeta segments was used. TCRdb carries this immuneACCESS record with in-frame sequences only. Its versions omit some clonotypes, under half of them owing to an unresolved V gene in the studies checked, with the rest unexplained. Here the sample has about 100,000 clones; 60% to 80% occur a single time. Together, the top ten hold roughly 5% of the sample. Sequencing was performed on PBMCs. Receptors were obtained from a man between 60 and 75 years old in good health and CMV-seropositive.

The chain employs TRBV18 and TRBJ2-2; 8 bases line up with TRBD1. CDR3 length: 18 residues. The V gene end was trimmed by 3 bases and the J gene end by 1 base; junction bases not matched to a gene: 10. Germline assignment: CDR1 KGHSH and CDR2 LQKENI. The CDR3: CASSPTPDRAVNTGELFF. The CDR3 nucleotides read TGTGCCAGCTCACCCACGCCGGACAGGGCAGTGAACACCGGGGAGCTGTTTTTT.

This chain connects TRBV19 to TRBJ1-6, with TRBD1 as a possible D gene (6 bases). The length of the CDR3 is 15 residues. With 3 bases removed from V and 6 bases from J, the gap between germline ends came to 12 bases. From germline, CDR1 is LNHDA and CDR2 SQIVND (reference sequence). CDR3 amino acids: CASSMGAGGNSPLHF. CDR3 bases: TGTGCCAGTAGTATGGGGGCGGGTGGTAATTCACCCCTCCACTTT.

The chain combines TRBV7-9 with TRBJ1-1; 7 bases map to TRBD1. Looked up from germline, CDR1 is SEHNR and CDR2 is FQNEAQ (reference sequence). The CDR3 is 13 residues long. Trimming at V came to 4 bases and at J to 6 bases, leaving 5 bases not matched to a gene. CDR3 coding DNA: TGTGCCAGCAGCTCTAGGCAGGGGGCTGAAGCTTTCTTT. It is translated as CASSSRQGAEAFF.

V gene TRBV28 combines with J gene TRBJ2-1, with D maybe TRBD1 (7 bases). This CDR3 has 13 amino acids. V was clipped by 7 bases and J by 6 bases, with 13 bases between them. The germline CDR1 and CDR2 sequences are MDHEN and SYDVKM. The CDR3 here is CASKRGDSNEQFF. DNA for the CDR3: TGTGCCAGCAAAAGGGGGGACAGCAATGAGCAGTTCTTC.

The chain is built from TRBV4-1 and TRBJ2-1; weak D call: TRBD2 (5 bases). V lost 3 bases to trimming and J lost 9 bases, with 9 bases between them. The CDR3 has 12 residues. Germline CDR1 reads MGHRA; CDR2 reads YSYEKL. This CDR3 reads CASSHPRGEQFF. The CDR3 coding sequence is TGCGCCAGCAGCCACCCTCGGGGTGAGCAGTTCTTC.

This chain uses TRBV27 with TRBJ2-5; 13 bases align to TRBD2. V trimming: 4 bases; J trimming: 3 bases; junction bases outside the gene matches: 5. The CDR3 has 16 residues. CDR1 and CDR2 from the germline V gene are MNHEY and SMNVEV (reference sequence). The CDR3 DNA reads as TGTGCCAGCAGTTCGTTACTAGCGGGGGGGAAAGAGACCCAGTACTTC. Encoded protein: CASSSLLAGGKETQYF.

V gene TRBV18 combines with J gene TRBJ2-2, with D possibly TRBD1 on 6 matching bases. CDR3 length: 15 residues. Trimming shortened V by 3 bases and J by 0 bases, and 8 bases separated the two germline ends. Per the germline V gene, CDR1 is KGHSH and CDR2 is LQKENI. The DNA for the CDR3 is TGTGCCAGCTCACCGGGACATTCGAACACCGGGGAGCTGTTTTTT. Its translation: CASSPGHSNTGELFF.